This T cell receptor (beta chain) was profiled in a study of CD8 T cells in ankylosing spondylitis. Germline V CDR1 and CDR2: LNHNV, YYDKDF (reference sequence). This CDR3 has 17 residues. The junction had 6 bases not matched to a gene; V was cut back by 5 bases and J by 0 bases. This clonotype was observed a handful of times. The target antigen is unknown. TCRdb redid the calling of the 5' RACE reads with MiXCR, one entry per CDR3 protein. This table holds 350,000 to 450,000 distinct CDR3 sequences, roughly 20% found once. Overall study findings and caveats: Earlier studies detected some motif variants in reactive arthritis synovial fluid and blood. Ankylosing spondylitis blood appeared to carry a characteristic TCR beta motif of roughly 8 highly homologous variants.

The specimen was blood, either unsorted or a sorted T cell fraction (not recorded which). This TCR was recovered from a male donor with ankylosing spondylitis or in good health (not recorded which). This chain links TRBV15 with TRBJ2-2; 10 bases are a match to TRBD1. CDR3 in DNA: TGTGCCACCAGCGGGGACAGGGGTCAATCGAACACCGGGGAGCTGTTTTTT. Protein: CATSGDRGQSNTGELFF.